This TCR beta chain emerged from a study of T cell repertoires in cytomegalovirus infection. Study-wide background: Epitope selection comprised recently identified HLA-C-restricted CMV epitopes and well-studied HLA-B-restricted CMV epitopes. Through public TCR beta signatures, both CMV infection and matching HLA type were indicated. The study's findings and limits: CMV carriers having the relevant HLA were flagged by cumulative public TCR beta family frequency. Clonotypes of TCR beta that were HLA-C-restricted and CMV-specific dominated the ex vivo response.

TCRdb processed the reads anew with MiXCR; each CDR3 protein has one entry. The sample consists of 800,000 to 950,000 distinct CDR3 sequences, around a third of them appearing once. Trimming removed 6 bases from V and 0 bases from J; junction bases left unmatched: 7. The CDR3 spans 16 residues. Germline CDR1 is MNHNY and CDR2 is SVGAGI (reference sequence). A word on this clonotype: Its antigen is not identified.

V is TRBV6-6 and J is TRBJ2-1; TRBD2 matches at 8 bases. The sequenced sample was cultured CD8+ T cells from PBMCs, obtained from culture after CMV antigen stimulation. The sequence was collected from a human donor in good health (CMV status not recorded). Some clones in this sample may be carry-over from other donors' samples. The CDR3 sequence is CASSSPGTSSYNEQFF. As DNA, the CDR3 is TGTGCCAGCAGCTCGCCGGGGACTAGCTCCTACAATGAGCAGTTCTTC.